The 6 T cell receptor beta chains below all came from one sample that was sequenced in a study of Ad26.COV2.S vaccination and SARS-CoV-2 variants. As to treatment: approximately 18 received Ad26.COV2.S at low or high dose, single or two shots; several received placebo; per-sample allocation not given. Collection of the samples took place on day 63 after the first injection of vaccine or placebo. TCRdb keeps only in-frame clones here, not all; method: immunoSEQ multiplex PCR. The sample consists of 320,000 or so clones, roughly nine tenths of them appearing once. The material was peripheral blood, obtained in a trial of Ad26.COV2.S vaccine versus placebo. The receptors stem from a person aged 18-65 years who received the Ad26.COV2.S COVID-19 vaccine or a placebo.

The V and J genes are TRBV9 and TRBJ1-2; D not certain. V was pared by 0 bases and J by 4 bases, with 10 bases between. CDR3 length: 14 amino acids. The germline CDR1 and CDR2 sequences are SGDLS and YYNGEE. CDR3 nucleotide sequence: TGTGCCAGCAGCGTAGACGGCTTAAGCTATGGCTACACCTTC. Translated: CASSVDGLSYGYTF.

The chain uses TRBV19 and TRBJ1-2; 8 bases agree with TRBD1. J was trimmed by 6 bases and V by 0 bases; bases with no gene match: 3. CDR1 is LNHDA and CDR2 is SQIVND in the germline V gene (reference sequence). This CDR3 is built from 14 residues. CDR3 DNA: TGTGCCAGTAGTATAGAGGACAGGGCTGATGGCTACACCTTC. It specifies CASSIEDRADGYTF.

The chain uses TRBV20-1 and TRBJ2-4, with D tentatively TRBD2 (5 bases). Germline lookup yields CDR1 DFQATT and CDR2 SNEGSKA (reference sequence). Trimming removed 6 bases at V and 7 bases at J, with 10 bases between. There are 11 residues in the CDR3. This chain's CDR3 is CSATPGNIQYF. The CDR3 nucleotides read TGCAGTGCCACTCCGGGGAACATTCAGTACTTC.

This sequence joins TRBV28 and TRBJ1-5; D ambiguous. The V gene lost 7 bases and the J gene lost 3 bases, with 7 bases spanning the gap. The CDR3 is 12 amino acids. Germline V gene sequence: CDR1 MDHEN, CDR2 SYDVKM. The CDR3: CASNPLNQPQHF. The CDR3 DNA sequence: TGTGCCAGCAATCCCCTCAATCAGCCCCAGCATTTT.

J is TRBJ2-1 and V is TRBV5-1; D gene ambiguous. V was cut by 0 bases and J by 1 base, with 5 bases left in between. This CDR3 region has 14 residues. Germline-derived CDR1 and CDR2 are SGHRS and YFSETQ. CDR3 region: CASSLEQSYNEQFF. In nucleotides, the CDR3 is TGCGCCAGCAGCTTGGAACAGTCCTACAATGAGCAGTTCTTC.

V is TRBV5-1 and J is TRBJ2-1; possibly TRBD1 or TRBD2 for D (6 bases each). Trimming left V 6 bases short and J 2 bases short, with 18 bases between. Per the germline V gene, CDR1 is SGHRS and CDR2 is YFSETQ. The CDR3 loop spans 16 amino acids. In DNA, the CDR3 is TGCGCCAGCAATGAGGGGGAGGCAAAGCCCTACAATGAGCAGTTCTTC. This encodes CASNEGEAKPYNEQFF. Full variable domain (missing parts from reference TRBV5-1 and TRBJ2-1): KAGVTQTPRYLIKTRGQQVTLSCSPISGHRSVSWYQQTPGQGLQFLFEYFSETQRNKGNFPGRFSGRQFSNSRSEMNVSTLELGDSALYLCASNEGEAKPYNEQFFGPGTRLTVL.